The present entry profiles one TCR beta chain with its context. Germline-derived CDR1 and CDR2 are SGHTA and FQGTGA. V lost 2 bases and J lost 12; bases outside the gene matches: 16. The CDR3 spans 17 residues. As it was prepared, the TCRbeta library received unique molecular identifiers. TCRdb redid the calling of the PCR reads with MiXCR, one entry per CDR3 protein. The table lists about 830,000 distinct CDR3 sequences, about 16% of them singletons. These data are taken from a study of T-cell reconstitution after alpha-beta-depleted transplantation in children. Here the sequenced sample was PBMCs, mostly from graft donor cells, taken 360 days after TCRalphabeta/CD19-depleted stem cell transplant. This sequence was found in a male patient aged 10 to 17 who had a stem cell transplant for acute lymphoblastic leukemia, so the T cells may come from the graft donor. This rearrangement joins TRBV7-3 to TRBJ2-1; 10 bases map to TRBD1. This CDR3 is CASSLDMGQGRGMGQFF. The CDR3 DNA sequence: TGTGCCAGCAGCTTAGATATGGGACAGGGGCGCGGAATGGGGCAGTTCTTC.